The 18 T cell receptor beta chains below come from one sample, sequenced in a study of OX40 agonist ivuxolimab in advanced cancers. The table came from immunoSEQ multiplex PCR; TCRdb's copy has only in-frame clones and leaves some out. The sample yields roughly 34,000 clones, roughly 82% seen once. The sample here was CD4+ or CD8+ T cells sorted from blood, taken in a trial of the OX40 agonist ivuxolimab. The source is an adult with an advanced solid tumor such as melanoma, head and neck, liver or kidney cancer.

This clone was counted a single time. The chain has TRBV10-3 and TRBJ2-7, with TRBD1 matching over 8 bases. The V and J ends lost 2 bases and 3 bases, in that order; junction bases with no gene match: 15. The CDR3 loop spans 18 amino acids. The V gene's germline CDR1 is ENHRY and CDR2 SYGVKD. CDR3 in DNA: TGTGCCATCAGTGAGAATATGGACAGGGACCTTACGGGCTACGAGCAGTACTTC. Encoded protein: CAISENMDRDLTGYEQYF.

This sequence joins TRBV18 and TRBJ2-7, with D unresolved. CDR1 and CDR2 (germline): KGHSH, LQKENI. Between the trimmed V and J ends, which lost 2 bases and 4 bases, there was a span of 18 bases. The CDR3 loop spans 16 amino acids. CDR3 in DNA: TGTGCCAGCTCACCAACGGGTACCTTTGGCCTTTACGAGCAGTACTTC. Translated: CASSPTGTFGLYEQYF. Filled out from reference TRBV18 and TRBJ2-7, the complete variable domain reads NAGVMQNPRHLVRRRGQEARLRCSPMKGHSHVYWYRQLPEEGLKFMVYLQKENIIDESGMPKERFSAEFPKEGPSILRIQQVVRGDSAAYFCASSPTGTFGLYEQYFGPGTRLTVT.

This chain uses TRBV9 with TRBJ2-3, with D possibly being TRBD2 (8 bases). The CDR3 runs 17 residues. V lost 2 bases to trimming and J lost 0 bases, with 16 bases between them. Germline loops: CDR1 SGDLS, CDR2 YYNGEE. CDR3 protein: CASSVSGGGPSTDTQYF. CDR3 bases: TGTGCCAGCAGCGTCTCGGGAGGGGGCCCCAGCACAGATACGCAGTATTTT. The full variable domain, its missing parts supplied by reference TRBV9 and TRBJ2-3, is DSGVTQTPKHLITATGQRVTLRCSPRSGDLSVYWYQQSLDQGLQFLIQYYNGEERAKGNILERFSAQQFPDLHSELNLSSLELGDSALYFCASSVSGGGPSTDTQYFGPGTRLTVL.

V gene TRBV11-1 combines with J gene TRBJ1-1; D gene unclear. The CDR3 has 12 amino acids. V was shortened by 2 bases and J by 7 bases, with 8 bases between the two germline ends. The germline CDR1 and CDR2 sequences are SGHAT and FQDESV (reference sequence). The chain's CDR3 is CASSLIGSEAFF. As DNA, the CDR3 is TGTGCCAGCAGCTTAATCGGGAGTGAAGCTTTCTTT.

This clone was recorded once. The rearrangement uses TRBV19 and TRBJ2-7; D not certain. The CDR3 totals 14 residues. Looked up from germline, CDR1 is LNHDA and CDR2 is SQIVND (reference sequence). V was cut by 2 bases and J by 0 bases, with 8 bases left in between. CDR3 sequence (DNA): TGTGCCAGTAGTATATTAGGGAACTCCTACGAGCAGTACTTC. It translates to CASSILGNSYEQYF.

The V and J genes are TRBV4-3 and TRBJ2-4; D unclear. Trimming cost V 1 base and J 1 base, with 17 bases left between them. The length of the CDR3 is 18 residues. Germline CDR1 and CDR2: LGHNA and YSLEER. The CDR3 DNA sequence: TGCGCCAGCAGCCAAGGCAGGATTCGCCTTTGGGCCAAAAACATTCAGTACTTC. It yields the protein CASSQGRIRLWAKNIQYF.

The chain employs TRBV7-6 and TRBJ2-7; 8 nucleotides agree with TRBD2. The CDR3 extends over 15 amino acids. Per germline, CDR1 SGHVS and CDR2 FNYEAQ. After removal of 1 base from V and 6 bases from J, the junction contained 8 bases not matched to a gene. CDR3 amino acids: CASSLGPGGPGEQYF. The CDR3 nucleotides are TGTGCCAGCAGCTTAGGCCCGGGAGGGCCTGGCGAGCAGTACTTC.

The chain is built from TRBV13 and TRBJ2-4, with no clear D. This CDR3 is built from 16 residues. The V end lost 5 bases, the J end lost 4 bases, and 18 bases lay between the germline ends. Germline V CDR1 and CDR2: PRHDT, FYEKMQ (reference sequence). The DNA of the CDR3 is TGTGCCAGCAGCCCCCAAGTCGGCTCGACGAAAAACATTCAGTACTTC. As protein: CASSPQVGSTKNIQYF.

Sample share makes this clone medium-sized. The rearrangement uses TRBV15 and TRBJ2-7; 9 nucleotides match TRBD2. Germline values: CDR1 LNHNV, CDR2 YYDKDF (reference sequence). The CDR3 totals 17 residues. J was trimmed by 0 bases and V by 0 bases; bases with no gene match: 6. The CDR3 nucleotides are TGTGCCACCAGCAGAGATCGGCTAGCGGGGAGCTCCTACGAGCAGTACTTC. It encodes CATSRDRLAGSSYEQYF.

The rearrangement links TRBV5-8 to TRBJ2-3; 7 nucleotides agree with TRBD1. The CDR3 length is 15 residues. J was trimmed by 2 bases and V by 4 bases; bases with no gene match: 7. Germline CDR1 is SGHTS and CDR2 is YDEGEE. Here the CDR3 DNA reads TGTGCCAGCAGCACGGGACAGAGTTTCACAGATACGCAGTATTTT. It encodes CASSTGQSFTDTQYF.

CDR3: CASSPDPFFRTGEITPYEQYF. The DNA of the CDR3 is TGCGCCAGCAGCCCAGACCCTTTCTTCCGGACAGGGGAAATTACCCCCTACGAGCAGTACTTC. The chain is built from TRBV4-1 and TRBJ2-7; 9 bases line up with TRBD1. V dropped 4 bases and J dropped 2; count of bases not matched to a gene: 24. The CDR3 is 21 residues long. Germline V CDR1 and CDR2: MGHRA, YSYEKL.

V and J are TRBV11-2 and TRBJ2-7; D unresolved. The CDR3 totals 13 residues. CDR1 and CDR2 from the germline V gene are SGHAT and FQNNGV. V was cut by 2 bases and J by 4 bases, with 9 bases left in between. CDR3 amino acids: CASSLPGLYEQYF. The CDR3 region has the DNA TGTGCCAGCAGCTTACCCGGGCTTTACGAGCAGTACTTC.

The chain recombines TRBV9 with TRBJ1-2, with TRBD1 as a possible D gene (5 bases). The CDR3 spans 15 residues. V was clipped by 0 bases and J by 12 bases, with 21 bases between them. The V gene's germline CDR1 is SGDLS and CDR2 YYNGEE. CDR3 DNA: TGTGCCAGCAGCGTAGGGGGGTTTCTACCAGGGACGGACACCTTC. This sequence encodes CASSVGGFLPGTDTF.

The chain links TRBV7-8 to TRBJ2-7; D is unresolved. The ends were cut back, 5 bases at V and 0 bases at J, with 2 bases in the middle. Germline V CDR1 and CDR2: SGHVS, FQNEAQ. This CDR3 is 11 amino acids long. The CDR3 DNA reads as TGTGCCAGCAGCCACTCCTACGAGCAGTACTTC. Translation gives CASSHSYEQYF.

This clone was seen once. The chain joins TRBV7-9 to TRBJ2-1; TRBD2 agrees at 13 bases. The CDR3 covers 16 residues. J gave up 0 bases and V 5 bases, and 1 base lay outside the gene matches. Germline values: CDR1 SEHNR, CDR2 FQNEAQ (reference sequence). The CDR3 spells CASSGLAGASYNEQFF. Here the CDR3 DNA reads TGTGCCAGCAGCGGACTAGCGGGAGCCTCCTACAATGAGCAGTTCTTC. Combining the CDR3 with reference TRBV7-9 and TRBJ2-1 gives the whole variable domain DTGVSQNPRHKITKRGQNVTFRCDPISEHNRLYWYRQTLGQGPEFLTYFQNEAQLEKSRLLSDRFSAERPKGSFSTLEIQRTEQGDSAMYLCASSGLAGASYNEQFFGPGTRLTVL.

The chain recombines TRBV4-1 with TRBJ2-5, with D unresolved. V was pared by 1 base and J by 5 bases, with 8 bases between. Germline V lookup: CDR1 MGHRA, CDR2 YSYEKL. This CDR3 has 13 residues. The chain's CDR3 is CASSQARLETQYF. The CDR3 coding sequence is TGCGCCAGCAGCCAAGCACGCCTGGAGACCCAGTACTTC.

The chain combines TRBV9 with TRBJ2-5; TRBD2 aligns across 13 bases. Germline loops: CDR1 SGDLS, CDR2 YYNGEE. The CDR3 runs 16 residues. Unmatched junction bases numbered 8, after V lost 3 bases and J lost 6 bases. The DNA of the CDR3 is TGTGCCAGCAGCGCCTCCGGGACTAGCGGGGCACAGACCCAGTACTTC. This translates into CASSASGTSGAQTQYF.

V is TRBV27 and J is TRBJ2-1; 11 positions agree with TRBD2. CDR3 length equals 15 residues. The V gene end was trimmed by 4 bases and the J gene end by 6 bases; junction bases not matched to a gene: 5. Germline CDR1 reads MNHEY; CDR2 reads SMNVEV (reference sequence). The CDR3 here is CASSYAGTSGNEQFF. CDR3 sequence (DNA): TGTGCCAGCAGTTACGCCGGGACTAGCGGCAATGAGCAGTTCTTC.